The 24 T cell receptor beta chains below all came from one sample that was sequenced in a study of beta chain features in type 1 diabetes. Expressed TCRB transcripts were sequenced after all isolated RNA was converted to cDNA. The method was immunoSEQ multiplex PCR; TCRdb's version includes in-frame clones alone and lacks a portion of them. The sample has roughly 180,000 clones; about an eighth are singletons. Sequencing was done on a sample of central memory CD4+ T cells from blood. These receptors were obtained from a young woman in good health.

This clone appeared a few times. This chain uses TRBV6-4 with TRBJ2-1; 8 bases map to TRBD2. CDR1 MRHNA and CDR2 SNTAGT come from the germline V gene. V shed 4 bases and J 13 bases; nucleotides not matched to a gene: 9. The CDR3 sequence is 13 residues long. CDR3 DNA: TGTGCCAGCAGTGCCCGGGGGGGGGACTCCCAGTTCTTC. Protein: CASSARGGDSQFF.

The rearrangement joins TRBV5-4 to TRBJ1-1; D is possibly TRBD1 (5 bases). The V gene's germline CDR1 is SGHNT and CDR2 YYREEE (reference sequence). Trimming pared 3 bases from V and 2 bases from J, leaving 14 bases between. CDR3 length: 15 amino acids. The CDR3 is CASSSGQVLNTEAFF. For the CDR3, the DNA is TGTGCCAGCAGCTCAGGGCAGGTACTTAACACTGAAGCTTTCTTT.

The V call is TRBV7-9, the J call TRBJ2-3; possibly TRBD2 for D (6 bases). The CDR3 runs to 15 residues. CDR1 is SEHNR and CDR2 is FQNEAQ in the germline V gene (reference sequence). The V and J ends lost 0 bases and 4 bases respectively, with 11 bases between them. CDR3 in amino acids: CASSLAISGADTQYF. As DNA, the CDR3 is TGTGCCAGCAGCTTAGCCATTAGCGGTGCAGATACGCAGTATTTT.

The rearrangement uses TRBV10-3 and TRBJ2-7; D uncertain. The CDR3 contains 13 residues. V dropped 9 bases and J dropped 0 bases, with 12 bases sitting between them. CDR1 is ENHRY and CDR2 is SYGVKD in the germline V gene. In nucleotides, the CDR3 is TGTGCCATTCCATCTCCGGTCTCCTACGAGCAGTACTTC. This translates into CAIPSPVSYEQYF.

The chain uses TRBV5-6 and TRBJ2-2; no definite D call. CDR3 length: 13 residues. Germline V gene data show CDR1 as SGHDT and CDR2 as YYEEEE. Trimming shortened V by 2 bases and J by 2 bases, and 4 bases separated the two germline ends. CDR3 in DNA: TGTGCCAGCAGCTTTCTTAACACCGGGGAGCTGTTTTTT. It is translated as CASSFLNTGELFF.

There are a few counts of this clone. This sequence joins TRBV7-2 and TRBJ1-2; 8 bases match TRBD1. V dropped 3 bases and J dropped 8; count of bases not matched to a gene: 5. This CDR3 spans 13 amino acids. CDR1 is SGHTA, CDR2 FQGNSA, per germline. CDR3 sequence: CASSFLQGDGYTF. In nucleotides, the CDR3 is TGTGCCAGCAGCTTCTTACAGGGGGACGGCTACACCTTC.

CDR3 DNA sequence: TGTGCCAGCAGCCCGGAGGCCCGTCAGCCCCAGCATTTT. Residues: CASSPEARQPQHF. The J gene is TRBJ1-5, the V gene TRBV7-2; no clear D gene. This CDR3 is built from 13 residues. The V end lost 5 bases, the J end lost 6 bases, and 11 bases lay between the germline ends. Germline V gives CDR1 SGHTA, CDR2 FQGNSA.

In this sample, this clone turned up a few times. Written as DNA, the CDR3 is TGCGCCAGCAGCTTGGGGAGTAGCGGAGCCACAGATACGCAGTATTTT. It encodes CASSLGSSGATDTQYF. The chain joins TRBV5-1 to TRBJ2-3, with D possibly TRBD2 on 6 matching bases. Germline loops: CDR1 SGHRS, CDR2 YFSETQ. This CDR3 is 16 amino acids long. The V end was cut by 0 bases, the J end by 2 bases, with 13 bases between.

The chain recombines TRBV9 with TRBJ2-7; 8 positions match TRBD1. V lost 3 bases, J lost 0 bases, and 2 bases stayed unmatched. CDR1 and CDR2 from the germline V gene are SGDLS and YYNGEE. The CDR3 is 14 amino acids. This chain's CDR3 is CASSGQGLSYEQYF. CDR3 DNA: TGTGCCAGCAGCGGACAGGGGCTCTCCTACGAGCAGTACTTC.

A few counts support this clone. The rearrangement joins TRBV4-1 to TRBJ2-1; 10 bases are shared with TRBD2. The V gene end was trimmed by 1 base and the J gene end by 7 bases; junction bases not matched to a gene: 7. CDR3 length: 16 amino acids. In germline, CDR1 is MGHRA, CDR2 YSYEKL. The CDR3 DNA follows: TGCGCCAGCAGCCAAGTTCCAAGCGGGAGGGCTAATGAGCAGTTCTTC. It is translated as CASSQVPSGRANEQFF.

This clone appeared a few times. CDR3 sequence reads: CATSTQWGTLSEGQPQHF. Here the CDR3 DNA reads TGTGCCACCAGCACCCAATGGGGGACGCTATCGGAGGGCCAGCCCCAGCATTTT. This chain links TRBV15 with TRBJ1-5, with D perhaps TRBD1 (5 bases). The CDR3 is made up of 18 amino acids. V was cut by 4 bases and J by 7 bases, with 26 bases left in between. Germline V lookup: CDR1 LNHNV, CDR2 YYDKDF (reference sequence).

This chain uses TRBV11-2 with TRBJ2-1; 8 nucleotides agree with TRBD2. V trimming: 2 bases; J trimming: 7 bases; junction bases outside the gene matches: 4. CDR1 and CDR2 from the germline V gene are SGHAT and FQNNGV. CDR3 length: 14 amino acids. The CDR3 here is CASSLTAGENEQFF. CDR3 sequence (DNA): TGTGCCAGCAGCTTAACAGCGGGAGAGAATGAGCAGTTCTTC.

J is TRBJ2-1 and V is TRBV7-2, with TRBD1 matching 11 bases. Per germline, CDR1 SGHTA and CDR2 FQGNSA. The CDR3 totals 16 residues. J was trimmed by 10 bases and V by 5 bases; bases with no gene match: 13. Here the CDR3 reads CASSRSGTGGVREQFF. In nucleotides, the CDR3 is TGTGCCAGCAGCCGTTCAGGGACAGGGGGGGTTAGGGAGCAGTTCTTC.

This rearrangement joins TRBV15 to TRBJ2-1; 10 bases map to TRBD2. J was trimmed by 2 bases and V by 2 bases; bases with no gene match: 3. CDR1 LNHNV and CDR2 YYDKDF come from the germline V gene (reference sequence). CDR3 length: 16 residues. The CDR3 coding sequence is TGTGCCACCAGCAGAACGAGCGGGAGGGCCTACAATGAGCAGTTCTTC. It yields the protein CATSRTSGRAYNEQFF.

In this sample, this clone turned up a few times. The CDR3 DNA sequence: TGTGCCTGGAGCGGCCTAGCGGGAGTCGCAGATACGCAGTATTTT. Translation: CAWSGLAGVADTQYF. The rearrangement uses TRBV30 and TRBJ2-3; TRBD2 aligns across 10 bases. This CDR3 is 15 amino acids long. Germline trimming cut 3 bases from V and 4 bases from J; bases unmatched to any gene: 7. The germline V gene has CDR1 GTSNPN and CDR2 SVGIG (reference sequence).

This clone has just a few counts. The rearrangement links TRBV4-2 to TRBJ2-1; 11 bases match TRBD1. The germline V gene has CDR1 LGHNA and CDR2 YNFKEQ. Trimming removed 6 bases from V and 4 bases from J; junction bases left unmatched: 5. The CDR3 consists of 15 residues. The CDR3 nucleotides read TGTGCCAGCAGTCCAGGGGACAGGGGGTACAATGAGCAGTTCTTC. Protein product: CASSPGDRGYNEQFF.

CDR3 residues: CASPGEGWAAFF. The CDR3 nucleotides read TGTGCCTCCCCGGGGGAGGGATGGGCAGCTTTCTTT. The rearrangement links TRBV30 to TRBJ1-1; D possibly corresponds to TRBD1 (5 bases). Germline CDR1 is GTSNPN and CDR2 is SVGIG (reference sequence). The CDR3 extends over 12 amino acids. V dropped 7 bases and J dropped 10 bases, with 19 bases sitting between them.

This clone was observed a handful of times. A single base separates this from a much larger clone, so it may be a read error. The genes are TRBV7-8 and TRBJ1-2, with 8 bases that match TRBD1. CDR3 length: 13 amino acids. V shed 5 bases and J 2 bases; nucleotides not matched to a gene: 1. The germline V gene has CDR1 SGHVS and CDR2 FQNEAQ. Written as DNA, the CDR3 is TGTGCCAGCAGCCGGGACAGGAACTATGGCTACACCTTC. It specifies CASSRDRNYGYTF.

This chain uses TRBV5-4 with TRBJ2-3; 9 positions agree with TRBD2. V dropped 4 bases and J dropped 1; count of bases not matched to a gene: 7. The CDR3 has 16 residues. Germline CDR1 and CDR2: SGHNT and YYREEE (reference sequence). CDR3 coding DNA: TGTGCCAGCAGCCCGGGACTAGCATTAGGCACAGATACGCAGTATTTT. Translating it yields CASSPGLALGTDTQYF.

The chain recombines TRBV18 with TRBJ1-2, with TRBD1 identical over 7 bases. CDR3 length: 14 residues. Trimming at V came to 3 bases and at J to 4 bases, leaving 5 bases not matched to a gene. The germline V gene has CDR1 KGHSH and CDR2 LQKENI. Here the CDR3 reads CASSPSGQSYGYTF. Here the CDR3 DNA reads TGTGCCAGCTCACCTTCGGGACAGTCCTATGGCTACACCTTC.

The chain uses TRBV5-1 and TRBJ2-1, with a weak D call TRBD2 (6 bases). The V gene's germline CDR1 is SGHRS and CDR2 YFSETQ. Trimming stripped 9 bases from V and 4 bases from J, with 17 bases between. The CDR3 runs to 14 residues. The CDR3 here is CATTRGGVYNEQFF. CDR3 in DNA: TGCGCCACTACGCGGGGCGGGGTTTACAATGAGCAGTTCTTC.

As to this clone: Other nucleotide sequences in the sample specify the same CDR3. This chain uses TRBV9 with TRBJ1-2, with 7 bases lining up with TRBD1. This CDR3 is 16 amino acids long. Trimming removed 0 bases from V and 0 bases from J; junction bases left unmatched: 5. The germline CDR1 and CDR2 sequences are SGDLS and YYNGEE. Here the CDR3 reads CASSVGGDRANYGYTF. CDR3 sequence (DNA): TGTGCCAGCAGCGTAGGGGGGGACAGAGCTAACTATGGCTACACCTTC.

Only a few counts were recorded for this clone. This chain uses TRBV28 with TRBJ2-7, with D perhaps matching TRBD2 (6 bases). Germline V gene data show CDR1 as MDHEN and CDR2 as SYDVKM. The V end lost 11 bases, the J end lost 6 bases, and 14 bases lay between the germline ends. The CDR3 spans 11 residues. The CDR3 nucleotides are TGTGCCCATGGAGGGTTCCCCGAGCAGTACTTC. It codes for CAHGGFPEQYF.

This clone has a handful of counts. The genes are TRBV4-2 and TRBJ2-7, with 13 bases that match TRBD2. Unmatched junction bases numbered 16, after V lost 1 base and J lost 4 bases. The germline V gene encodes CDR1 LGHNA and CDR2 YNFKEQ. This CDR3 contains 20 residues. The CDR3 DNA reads TGTGCCAGCAGCCAAGGACTAGCGGGAGGCGCCCCCGGCCGCGTGTACGAGCAGTACTTC. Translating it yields CASSQGLAGGAPGRVYEQYF.